The clone carrying this T cell receptor beta chain was counted a few times. The antigen is unknown. TCRdb analysed the 5' RACE reads with MiXCR anew, one entry per CDR3 protein. Of roughly 180,000 distinct CDR3 sequences in the sample, 9.5% to 10% were seen once. The data were obtained in a study of CD8 T cells in ankylosing spondylitis. The CDR3 totals 12 residues. V shed 1 base and J shed 5 bases, with 8 bases lying between them. The germline V gene has CDR1 DFQATT and CDR2 SNEGSKA (reference sequence). Study-level points and caveats: Disease-linked clones bore a CD8+ phenotype and were relatively rare in peripheral blood. From matched ankylosing spondylitis synovial fluid, disease-linked clones were reportedly recovered at significantly enriched levels.

This receptor was taken from a female donor with ankylosing spondylitis or in good health (not recorded which). This chain connects TRBV20-1 to TRBJ1-2; D is uncertain. The source material was blood, either unsorted or a sorted T cell fraction (not recorded which). In DNA, the CDR3 is TGCAGTGCTAGAGGGCTGTCTTATGGCTACACCTTC. Translating gives CSARGLSYGYTF.